This TCR beta chain is drawn from a study of T cell repertoires in cytomegalovirus infection. Study context: The public TCR beta signatures pointed to both CMV infection and matching HLA type.

Per germline, CDR1 SGHRS and CDR2 YFSETQ. The CDR3 is made up of 13 amino acids. Deletions cut 2 bases from V and 0 bases from J, with 5 bases between. Findings and limits, study-wide: Ex vivo, HLA-C-restricted CMV-specific TCR beta clonotypes prevailed over the rest of the response. CMV carriers having the relevant HLA were flagged by cumulative public TCR beta family frequency.

This clonotype appeared a single time. Antigen specificity is unknown. TCRdb re-derived calls from the reads in MiXCR, one entry per CDR3 protein. The data show roughly 280,000 distinct CDR3 sequences, with approximately 15% seen just once and around 8.7% held by the top ten. The chain couples TRBV5-1 to TRBJ1-1, with D unresolved. The source material was PBMCs. This receptor was obtained from a human donor in good health (CMV status not recorded). Some clones in this sample may be carry-over from other donors' samples. CDR3 in amino acids: CASSFNVNTEAFF. The DNA for the CDR3 is TGCGCCAGCAGCTTCAACGTGAACACTGAAGCTTTCTTT.